This T cell receptor (beta chain) was recorded in a study of CD8 T cells in Susac syndrome. General study points: The relatively small number of individuals in the TCR sequencing and HLA analysis was acknowledged by the study.

Both CD4+ and CD8+ T cells were negatively isolated, and TEMRA cells underwent FACS enrichment. On this clonotype itself: Its cognate antigen is unknown.

Random hexamers were used to reverse transcribe roughly 0.5 to 1 ug of RNA. It was immunoSEQ multiplex PCR that amplified TCR beta CDR3 across 54 Vbeta and 13 Jbeta. TCRdb processed the immunoSEQ multiplex PCR reads anew with MiXCR; each CDR3 protein has one entry. The table has about 150,000 distinct CDR3 sequences, about 95% seen once. Germline V CDR1 and CDR2: LNHNV, YYDKDF (reference sequence). The ends were cut back, 2 bases at V and 1 base at J, with 11 bases in the middle. This CDR3 is built from 15 residues. V is TRBV15 and J is TRBJ2-5; D perhaps matches TRBD1 (5 bases). The source is a human donor with multiple sclerosis. The sample was CD4+ T cells from PBMCs. CDR3 nucleotides: TGTGCCACCAGCAGATATCGACAGAGCCAAGAGACCCAGTACTTC. Protein: CATSRYRQSQETQYF.